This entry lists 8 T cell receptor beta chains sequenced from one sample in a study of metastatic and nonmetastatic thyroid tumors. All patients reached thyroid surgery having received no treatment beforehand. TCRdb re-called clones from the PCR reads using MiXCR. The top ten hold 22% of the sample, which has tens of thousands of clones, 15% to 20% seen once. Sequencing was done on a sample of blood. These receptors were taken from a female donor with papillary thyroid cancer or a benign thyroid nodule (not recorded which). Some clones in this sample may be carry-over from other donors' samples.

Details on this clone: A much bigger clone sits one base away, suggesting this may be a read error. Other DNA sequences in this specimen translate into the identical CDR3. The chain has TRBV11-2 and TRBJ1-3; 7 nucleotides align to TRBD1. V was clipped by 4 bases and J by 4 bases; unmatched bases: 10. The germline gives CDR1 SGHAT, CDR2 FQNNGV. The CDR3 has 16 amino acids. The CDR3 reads CASSSGTASSGNTIYF. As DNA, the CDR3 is TGTGCCAGCAGCTCAGGGACAGCGAGCTCAGGAAACACCATATATTTT.

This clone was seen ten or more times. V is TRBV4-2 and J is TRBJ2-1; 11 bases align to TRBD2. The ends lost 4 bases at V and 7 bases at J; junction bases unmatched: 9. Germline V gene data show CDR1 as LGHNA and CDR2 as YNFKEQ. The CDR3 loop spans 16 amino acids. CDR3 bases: TGTGCCAGCAGCCTTTTGACTAGCGGGGCCCGGAATGAGCAGTTCTTC. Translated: CASSLLTSGARNEQFF.

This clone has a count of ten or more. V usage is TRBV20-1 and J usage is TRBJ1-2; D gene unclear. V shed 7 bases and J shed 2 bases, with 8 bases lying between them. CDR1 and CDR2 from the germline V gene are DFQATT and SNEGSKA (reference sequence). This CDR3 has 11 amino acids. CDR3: CSGGSNYGYTF. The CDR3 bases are TGCAGTGGAGGATCCAACTATGGCTACACCTTC.

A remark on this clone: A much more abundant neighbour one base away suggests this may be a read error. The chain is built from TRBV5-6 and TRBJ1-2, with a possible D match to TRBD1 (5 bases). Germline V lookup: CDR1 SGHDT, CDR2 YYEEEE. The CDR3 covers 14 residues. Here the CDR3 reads CVSSLVGGGYGYTF. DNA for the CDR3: TGTGTCAGCAGCTTGGTCGGGGGGGGCTATGGCTACACCTTC.

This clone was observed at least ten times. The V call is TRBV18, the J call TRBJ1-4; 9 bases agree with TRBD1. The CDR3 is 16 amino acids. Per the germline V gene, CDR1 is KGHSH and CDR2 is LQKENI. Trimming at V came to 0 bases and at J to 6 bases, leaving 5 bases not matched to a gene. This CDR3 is CASSPPGQGYHEKLFF. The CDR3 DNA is TGTGCCAGCTCACCACCGGGACAGGGTTATCATGAAAAACTGTTTTTT.

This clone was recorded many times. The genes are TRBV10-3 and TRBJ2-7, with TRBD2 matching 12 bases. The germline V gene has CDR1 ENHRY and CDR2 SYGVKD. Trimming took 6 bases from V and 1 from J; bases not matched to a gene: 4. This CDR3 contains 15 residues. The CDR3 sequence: CAIRTTSGGSYEQYF. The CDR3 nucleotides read TGTGCCATCAGGACAACTAGCGGGGGGTCCTACGAGCAGTACTTC.

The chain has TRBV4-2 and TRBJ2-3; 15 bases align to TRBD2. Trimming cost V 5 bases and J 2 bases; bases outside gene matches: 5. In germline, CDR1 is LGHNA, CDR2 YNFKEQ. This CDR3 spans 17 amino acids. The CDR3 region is CASSGTSGRTFTDTQYF. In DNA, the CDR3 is TGTGCCAGCAGCGGGACTAGCGGGAGGACCTTCACAGATACGCAGTATTTT.

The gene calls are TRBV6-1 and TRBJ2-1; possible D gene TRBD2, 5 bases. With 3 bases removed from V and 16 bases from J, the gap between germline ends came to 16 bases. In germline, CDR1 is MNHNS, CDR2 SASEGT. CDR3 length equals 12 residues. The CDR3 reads CASSDEGLTIFF. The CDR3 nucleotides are TGTGCCAGCAGTGACGAGGGATTGACTATTTTCTTC.